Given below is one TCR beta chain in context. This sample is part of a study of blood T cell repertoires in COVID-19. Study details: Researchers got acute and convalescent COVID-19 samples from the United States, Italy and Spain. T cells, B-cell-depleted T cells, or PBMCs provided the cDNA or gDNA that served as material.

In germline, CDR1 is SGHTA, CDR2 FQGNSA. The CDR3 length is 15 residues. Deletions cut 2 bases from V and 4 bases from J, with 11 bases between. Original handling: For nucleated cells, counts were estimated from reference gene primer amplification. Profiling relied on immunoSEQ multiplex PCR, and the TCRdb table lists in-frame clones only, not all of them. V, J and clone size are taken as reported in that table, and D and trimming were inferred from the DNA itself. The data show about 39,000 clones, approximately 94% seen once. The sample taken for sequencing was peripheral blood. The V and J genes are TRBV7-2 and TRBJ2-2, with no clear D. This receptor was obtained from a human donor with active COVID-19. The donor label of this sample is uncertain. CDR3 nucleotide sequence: TGTGCCAGCAGCTTATATGGCACAACCACCGGGGAGCTGTTTTTT. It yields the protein CASSLYGTTTGELFF.